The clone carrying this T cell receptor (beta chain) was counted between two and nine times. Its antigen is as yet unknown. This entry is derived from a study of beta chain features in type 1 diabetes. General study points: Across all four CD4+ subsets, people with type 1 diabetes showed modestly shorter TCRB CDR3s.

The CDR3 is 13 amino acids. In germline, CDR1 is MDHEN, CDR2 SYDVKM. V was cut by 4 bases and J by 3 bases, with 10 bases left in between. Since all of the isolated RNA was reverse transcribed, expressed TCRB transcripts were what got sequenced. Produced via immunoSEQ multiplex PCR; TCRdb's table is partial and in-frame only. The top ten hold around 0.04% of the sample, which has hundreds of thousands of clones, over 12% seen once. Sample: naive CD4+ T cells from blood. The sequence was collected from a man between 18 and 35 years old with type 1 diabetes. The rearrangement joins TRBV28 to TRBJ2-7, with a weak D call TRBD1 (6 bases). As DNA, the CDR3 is TGTGCCAGCAGTTCCGGACAGCACTACGAGCAGTACTTC. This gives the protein CASSSGQHYEQYF.